Shown below are 5 T cell receptor beta chains from a single sample sequenced in a study of T cell responses to AZD1222 COVID-19 vaccine. Clones were sequenced by immunoSEQ multiplex PCR, and TCRdb holds only the in-frame ones, with some missing. This table holds about 110,000 clones, approximately 88% found once. The sample here was peripheral blood, taken 28 days after the second AZD1222 dose. The receptors were sampled from an adult who received the AZD1222 COVID-19 vaccine.

A single count supports this clone. The chain carries TRBV29-1 and TRBJ1-3; a possible D gene is TRBD1 (5 bases). The germline V and J ends were trimmed by 4 bases and 1 base, with 11 bases remaining between them. Germline CDR1 and CDR2: SQVTM and ANQGSEA. CDR3 length: 14 amino acids. The CDR3 sequence: CSVVSQGSGNTIYF. CDR3 in DNA: TGCAGCGTTGTTTCCCAGGGATCTGGAAACACCATATATTTT.

J is TRBJ2-3 and V is TRBV7-3, with 11 bases lining up with TRBD2. With V trimmed by 4 bases and J by 11 bases, 2 bases remained unmatched. CDR1 is SGHTA and CDR2 is FQGTGA in the germline V gene. This CDR3 is 12 amino acids long. In DNA, the CDR3 is TGTGCCAGCAGCTCCACTAGCGGGGGGCAGTATTTT. Residues: CASSSTSGGQYF.

This chain uses TRBV9 with TRBJ2-3; a possible D gene is TRBD2 (6 bases). Trimming shortened V by 0 bases and J by 2 bases, and 10 bases separated the two germline ends. This CDR3 is built from 15 residues. Germline V gene sequence: CDR1 SGDLS, CDR2 YYNGEE. The CDR3 DNA is TGTGCCAGCAGCGTAGGGGTAGCGGCCACAGATACGCAGTATTTT. Translation: CASSVGVAATDTQYF.

The J gene is TRBJ1-4, the V gene TRBV21-1. TRBV21-1 is annotated as a pseudogene. The CDR3 extends over 15 amino acids. DNA for the CDR3: TGTGCCAGCAGCAAGACCTCGACGGGAAAGGAAAAACTGTTTTTT. It encodes CASSKTSTGKEKLFF.

V gene TRBV18 combines with J gene TRBJ2-7; 10 nucleotides agree with TRBD2. After removal of 5 bases from V and 1 base from J, the junction contained 5 bases not matched to a gene. The CDR3 runs 15 residues. The germline V gene has CDR1 KGHSH and CDR2 LQKENI. The CDR3 DNA reads as TGTGCCAGCTCATCGCTAGCGGGGGATTCCTACGAGCAGTACTTC. Translated, it gives CASSSLAGDSYEQYF.